This record covers a single T cell receptor (beta chain). The data stem from a study of blood T cell repertoires in COVID-19. Study details: PBMCs, B-cell-depleted T cells, or T cells provided the cDNA or gDNA that made up the material.

The CDR3 runs to 14 residues. The ends lost 7 bases at V and 7 bases at J; junction bases unmatched: 7. Germline CDR1 KGHDR, CDR2 SFDVKD. Sequencing used immunoSEQ multiplex PCR; TCRdb keeps in-frame clones, though not all of them. The repertoire holds some 46,000 clones, with approximately 83% as singletons. The sequence was collected from a woman older than 75 with COVID-19, enrolled during active disease. This chain connects TRBV24-1 to TRBJ2-2, with 8 bases lining up with TRBD1. Sequencing input: peripheral blood. The CDR3 here is CATSLTGGIGELFF. The CDR3 DNA reads as TGTGCCACCAGCCTTACAGGGGGAATCGGGGAGCTGTTTTTT.